This TCR beta chain was sequenced for a study of cytomegalovirus exposure and HLA in healthy donors. Study observations and caveats: Overall, around 160 TCR beta chains were annotated as cytomegalovirus-associated.

V shed 4 bases and J shed 6 bases, with 12 bases lying between them. This CDR3 comprises 14 residues. Germline values: CDR1 LNHDA, CDR2 SQIVND (reference sequence). A note on this clone: The antigen is undetermined.

Primers for the PCR totalled 60 Vbeta and 13 Jbeta. Repertoires were generated with immunoSEQ multiplex PCR, while TCRdb's copy carries only in-frame clones and drops some. The sample gives about 180,000 clones, approximately 80% of which show up once; approximately 5% is in the top ten. The sequenced material came from PBMCs. The TCR originated in a woman in her late teens or twenties in good health and CMV-seropositive. The chain recombines TRBV19 with TRBJ2-2; D is uncertain. The CDR3 nucleotides are TGTGCCAGTAGTAGTTTAGATTTTGCCGGGGAGCTGTTTTTT. Translating gives CASSSLDFAGELFF.